Listed below are T cell receptor beta chains from one sample, sequenced in a study of blood T cell repertoires in COVID-19. Profiling relied on immunoSEQ multiplex PCR, and the TCRdb table lists in-frame clones only, not all of them. Of more than 90,000 clones listed, roughly four fifths are singletons. The sequencing input was peripheral blood. The receptor source for this set is a human donor in a cohort sampled during active COVID-19. CDR3s leave out the opening cysteine and the closing phenylalanine or tryptophan. A D gene is named only where the DNA matches it firmly. Clone size, where shown, is once, few, many, or a class for clones that have expanded.

cdr3_aa j_call d_call v_call clone_size
ASSLQGTPYEQY TRBJ2-7 TRBD1 TRBV7-9 -
ASSPKTGATTGELF TRBJ2-2 TRBD1 TRBV19 once
ASSSTPPGLAVNNEQF TRBJ2-1 TRBD2 TRBV13 -
ASSQGGQASNQPQH TRBJ1-5 TRBD1 TRBV3-1/TRBV3-2 -
ASSLLTGGSPLH TRBJ1-6 TRBD1 TRBV5-5 -
ASSTRGAPEQF TRBJ2-1 - TRBV11-3 -
ASRVTASGSYEQY TRBJ2-7 TRBD2 TRBV19 -
ASSLSTVDKRYT TRBJ1-2 - TRBV27 -
ASSYASGYYNEQF TRBJ2-1 TRBD2 TRBV6-6 -
ASSQMTENYGYT TRBJ1-2 - TRBV18 -
ASNNRVYEQY TRBJ2-7 - TRBV2 -
ASSRRTGNTEAF TRBJ1-1 - TRBV7-9 -
ASSLEVAGGHLDLSDTQY TRBJ2-3 TRBD2 TRBV7-8 -
ASNARGYGYT TRBJ1-2 - TRBV28 -
ASSRTGSYNSPLH TRBJ1-6 - TRBV2 once
ASSGEAKNIQY TRBJ2-4 - TRBV6-2/TRBV6-3 -
ASSVPAGATSAF TRBJ1-1 - TRBV19 once
ASSLDPRQYNEQF TRBJ2-1 - TRBV5-1 -
ASSQDIGGAEKLF TRBJ1-4 TRBD1 TRBV4-3 -
ASSPGGRDDEQY TRBJ2-7 TRBD2 TRBV18 -
ASIQDRVEKLF TRBJ1-4 TRBD1 TRBV2 -
ASSLVPGTGYEQY TRBJ2-7 TRBD1 TRBV7-8 few
ASSEDLGAPYNEQF TRBJ2-1 - TRBV6-1 -
ASSPRQGPNYGYT TRBJ1-2 TRBD1 TRBV27 few
ASSPGVGRTGLSGANVLT TRBJ2-6 TRBD1 TRBV7-7 few
ASSLPGGHYEQY TRBJ2-7 - TRBV28 -
ASESGTSGLHVQF TRBJ2-1 TRBD2 TRBV6-5 once
ASNGRTEAF TRBJ1-1 - TRBV19 -
ASSQAGVGYGYT TRBJ1-2 - TRBV4-1 -